The source of this T cell receptor (beta chain) is a study of blood T cells in healthy people across ages. The use of a sample-barcoded 5' primer and a J-beta primer mix characterized a second PCR of roughly 6 to 11 cycles. A single record per CDR3 protein comes from TCRdb applying MiXCR to the 5' RACE reads. Altogether fewer than 800,000 distinct CDR3 sequences are present, around 25% being singletons, with the ten largest covering around 9.2%. It was ten milliliters of peripheral blood that were drawn from each donor. In each sample, at least 7 million PBMCs were isolated. Germline V gene sequence: CDR1 MNHEY, CDR2 SVGAGI. This CDR3 region has 15 residues. Trimming removed 3 bases at V and 4 bases at J, with 15 bases between. These data were also filed under a second study, of T cells of mothers and their children. As that report states: Samples were obtained from a few healthy Caucasian mothers and their six children.

The V call is TRBV6-5, the J call TRBJ2-5, with D tentatively TRBD2 (6 bases). The sequence derives from a boy younger than 18 in good health. Sample: blood. This CDR3 reads CASSYMSGVRETQYF. CDR3 DNA: TGTGCCAGCAGTTATATGTCGGGAGTAAGAGAGACCCAGTACTTC.